Listed below are T cell receptor beta chains from one sample, sequenced in a study of blood T cell repertoires in COVID-19. Measured with immunoSEQ multiplex PCR; TCRdb has only the in-frame clones, and not every one. The sample includes about 98,000 clones, 81% of them seen just once. Sample: peripheral blood. The origin of the receptors is a woman of 80 years or more with acute or convalescent COVID-19. Each CDR3 is given with its conserved first and last residue. The order of the fields is clone size, V gene, D gene, J gene, CDR3 protein, CDR3 DNA. A D gene is named only where the DNA matches it firmly. Clone size is shown for a subset of rows, as once, few, many or a class of expanded clone.

>once|TRBV7-2|TRBD1|TRBJ1-1
CASSGRTGGSGSGEAFF
TGTGCCAGCAGCGGACGGACAGGGGGCAGTGGGAGCGGGGAAGCTTTCTTT
>NA|TRBV2|NA|TRBJ1-6
CASRQRNSPLHF
TGTGCCAGCAGACAGAGAAATTCACCCCTCCACTTT
>NA|TRBV9|TRBD1|TRBJ2-7
CASSIGQGSYEQYF
TGTGCCAGCAGCATAGGACAGGGGTCGTACGAGCAGTACTTC
>NA|TRBV24-1|NA|TRBJ1-2
CATRGGWDGYTF
TGTGCCACCAGGGGAGGGTGGGATGGCTACACCTTC
>NA|TRBV6-1|NA|TRBJ1-6
CASREGGYNSPLHF
TGTGCCAGCAGGGAAGGAGGGTATAATTCACCCCTCCACTTT
>NA|TRBV12-3/TRBV12-4|NA|TRBJ1-2
CASSQDSYGYTF
TGTGCCAGCAGTCAGGACAGCTATGGCTACACCTTC
>NA|TRBV5-1|TRBD2|TRBJ2-1
CASSFPETSGMRNEQFF
TGCGCCAGCAGCTTTCCTGAGACTAGCGGGATGAGGAATGAGCAGTTCTTC
>NA|TRBV5-4|NA|TRBJ1-1
CASNKDRANTEAFF
TGTGCCAGCAACAAGGACAGAGCGAACACTGAAGCTTTCTTT
>once|TRBV2|TRBD2|TRBJ2-7
CASSRASGAYEQYF
TGTGCCAGCAGTCGGGCTAGCGGCGCCTACGAGCAGTACTTC
>NA|TRBV4-3|NA|TRBJ1-2
CASSQADSGGYTF
TGCGCCAGCAGCCAAGCCGACTCAGGGGGCTACACCTTC
>once|TRBV19|TRBD1|TRBJ1-2
CASRTGHGYTF
TGTGCCAGCCGGACAGGGCATGGCTACACCTTC
>NA|TRBV18|NA|TRBJ2-5
CASSPVSGVKVTQYF
TGTGCCAGCTCACCAGTTTCGGGGGTTAAGGTGACCCAGTACTTC
>NA|TRBV7-9|NA|TRBJ1-1
CASSPTVMNTEAFF
TGTGCCAGCAGCCCGACAGTTATGAACACTGAAGCTTTCTTT
>NA|TRBV6-6|NA|TRBJ1-3
CASSQGSVNTIYF
TGTGCCAGCAGTCAGGGGTCGGTAAACACCATATATTTT
>NA|TRBV2|TRBD1|TRBJ2-3
CASSGGTGRTDTQYF
TGTGCCAGCAGTGGGGGGACAGGGAGGACAGATACGCAGTATTTT
>NA|TRBV29-1|NA|TRBJ1-2
CSVEKSRGFGYTF
TGCAGCGTAGAGAAGAGCAGGGGTTTTGGCTACACCTTC
>NA|TRBV11-3|TRBD2|TRBJ2-5
CASSARSGTSGGSHETQYF
TGTGCCAGCAGCGCCCGTTCCGGGACTAGCGGGGGGTCTCACGAGACCCAGTACTTC
>NA|TRBV24-1|NA|TRBJ2-3
CATSDSSPTDTQYF
TGTGCCACCAGTGATTCTTCCCCCACAGATACGCAGTATTTT
>NA|TRBV6-5|TRBD1|TRBJ2-5
CASSQTDRLGETQYF
TGTGCCAGCAGTCAAACGGACAGGTTGGGAGAGACCCAGTACTTC
>NA|TRBV28|NA|TRBJ1-5
CASSLTGRSNQPQHF
TGTGCCAGCAGTTTAACAGGGCGTAGCAATCAGCCCCAGCATTTT
>NA|TRBV5-4|NA|TRBJ2-3
CASSLMEGPDTQYF
TGTGCCAGCAGCTTGATGGAGGGACCAGATACGCAGTATTTT
>few|TRBV6-5|TRBD1|TRBJ1-4
CASSTPGQANEKLFF
TGTGCCAGCAGTACTCCGGGACAGGCTAATGAAAAACTGTTTTTT
>NA|TRBV11-2|TRBD1|TRBJ1-6
CASSADRGVSTPLHF
TGTGCCAGCAGCGCGGACAGGGGGGTTTCAACACCCCTCCACTTT
>NA|TRBV7-3|NA|TRBJ2-6
CASSPPGSGANVLTF
TGTGCCAGCAGCCCCCCAGGCTCTGGGGCCAACGTCCTGACTTTC
>NA|TRBV5-1|NA|TRBJ1-2
CASSLERVEYGYTF
TGCGCCAGCAGCTTGGAGCGGGTGGAGTATGGCTACACCTTC
>NA|TRBV5-1|TRBD1|TRBJ2-7
CASSLGGTGDYEQYF
TGCGCCAGCAGCTTAGGGGGGACAGGGGACTACGAGCAGTACTTC
>NA|TRBV24-1|NA|TRBJ2-1
CATLGPGNEQFF
TGTGCCACCCTTGGGCCAGGCAATGAGCAGTTCTTC
>NA|TRBV6-2/TRBV6-3|NA|TRBJ1-6
CASSYSGGGSPLHF
TGTGCCAGCAGTTACTCTGGGGGCGGTTCACCCCTCCACTTT